This T cell receptor (beta chain) was captured in a study of CD8 T cells in ankylosing spondylitis. The V end lost 4 bases, the J end lost 1 base, and 14 bases lay between the germline ends. This CDR3 is 16 amino acids long. The V gene's germline CDR1 is SGHTA and CDR2 FQGNSA. Study-level results: There were earlier reports of some motif variants in reactive arthritis synovial fluid and blood. Among TCR beta sequences, a motif of several highly homologous variants appeared characteristic of ankylosing spondylitis blood.

The table lists this clonotype with a few counts. Its target is not known. TCRdb redid the calling of the 5' RACE reads with MiXCR, one entry per CDR3 protein. Here the sample spans 100,000 to 150,000 distinct CDR3 sequences, approximately 17% being singletons. Sequencing was carried out using blood, either unsorted or a sorted T cell fraction (not recorded which). This clonotype was obtained from a male donor with ankylosing spondylitis. The chain recombines TRBV7-2 with TRBJ2-1, with D tentatively TRBD1 (6 bases). This CDR3 is CASSYGRGFSYNEQFF. CDR3 bases: TGTGCCAGCAGCTACGGCAGGGGTTTTTCCTACAATGAGCAGTTCTTC.